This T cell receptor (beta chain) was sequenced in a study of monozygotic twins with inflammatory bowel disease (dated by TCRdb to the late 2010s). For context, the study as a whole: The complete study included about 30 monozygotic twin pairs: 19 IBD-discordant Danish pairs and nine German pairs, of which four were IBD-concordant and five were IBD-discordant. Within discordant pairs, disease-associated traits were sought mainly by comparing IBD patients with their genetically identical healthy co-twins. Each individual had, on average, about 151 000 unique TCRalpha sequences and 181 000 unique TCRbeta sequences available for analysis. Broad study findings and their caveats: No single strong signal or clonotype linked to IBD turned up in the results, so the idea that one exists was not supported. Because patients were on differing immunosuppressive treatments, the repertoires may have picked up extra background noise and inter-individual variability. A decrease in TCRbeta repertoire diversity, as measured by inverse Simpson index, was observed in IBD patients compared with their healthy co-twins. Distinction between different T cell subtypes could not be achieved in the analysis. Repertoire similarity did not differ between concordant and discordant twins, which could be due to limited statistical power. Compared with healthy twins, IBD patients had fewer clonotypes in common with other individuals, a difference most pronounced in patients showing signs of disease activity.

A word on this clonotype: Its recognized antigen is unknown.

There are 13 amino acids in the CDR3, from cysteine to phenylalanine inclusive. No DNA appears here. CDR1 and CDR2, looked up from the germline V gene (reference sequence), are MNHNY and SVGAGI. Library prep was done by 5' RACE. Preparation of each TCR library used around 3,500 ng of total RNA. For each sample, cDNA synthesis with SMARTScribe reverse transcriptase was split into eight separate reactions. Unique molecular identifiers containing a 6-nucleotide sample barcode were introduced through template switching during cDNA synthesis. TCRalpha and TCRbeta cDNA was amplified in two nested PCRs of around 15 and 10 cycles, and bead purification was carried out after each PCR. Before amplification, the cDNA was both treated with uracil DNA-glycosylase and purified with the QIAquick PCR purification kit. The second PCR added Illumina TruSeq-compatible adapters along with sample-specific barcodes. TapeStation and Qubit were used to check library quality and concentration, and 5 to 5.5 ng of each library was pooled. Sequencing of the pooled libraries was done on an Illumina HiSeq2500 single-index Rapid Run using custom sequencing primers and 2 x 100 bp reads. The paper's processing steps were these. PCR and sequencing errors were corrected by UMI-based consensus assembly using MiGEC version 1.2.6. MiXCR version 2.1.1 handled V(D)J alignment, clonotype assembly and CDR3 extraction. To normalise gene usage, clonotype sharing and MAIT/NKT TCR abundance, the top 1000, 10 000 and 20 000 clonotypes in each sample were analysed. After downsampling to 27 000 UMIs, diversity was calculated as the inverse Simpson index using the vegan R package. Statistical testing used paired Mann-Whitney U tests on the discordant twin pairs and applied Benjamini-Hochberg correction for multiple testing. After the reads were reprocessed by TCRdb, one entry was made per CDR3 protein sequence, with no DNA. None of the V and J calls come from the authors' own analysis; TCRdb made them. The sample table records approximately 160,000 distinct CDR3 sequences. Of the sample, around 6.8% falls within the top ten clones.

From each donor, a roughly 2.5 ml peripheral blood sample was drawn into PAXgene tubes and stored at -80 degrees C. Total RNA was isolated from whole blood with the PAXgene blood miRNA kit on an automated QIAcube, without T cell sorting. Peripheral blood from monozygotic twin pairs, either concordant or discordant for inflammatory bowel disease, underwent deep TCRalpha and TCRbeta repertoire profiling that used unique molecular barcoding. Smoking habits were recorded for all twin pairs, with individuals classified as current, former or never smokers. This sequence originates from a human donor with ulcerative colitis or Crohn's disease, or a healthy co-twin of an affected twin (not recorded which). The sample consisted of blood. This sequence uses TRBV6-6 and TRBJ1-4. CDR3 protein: CASSYRQLEKLFF.